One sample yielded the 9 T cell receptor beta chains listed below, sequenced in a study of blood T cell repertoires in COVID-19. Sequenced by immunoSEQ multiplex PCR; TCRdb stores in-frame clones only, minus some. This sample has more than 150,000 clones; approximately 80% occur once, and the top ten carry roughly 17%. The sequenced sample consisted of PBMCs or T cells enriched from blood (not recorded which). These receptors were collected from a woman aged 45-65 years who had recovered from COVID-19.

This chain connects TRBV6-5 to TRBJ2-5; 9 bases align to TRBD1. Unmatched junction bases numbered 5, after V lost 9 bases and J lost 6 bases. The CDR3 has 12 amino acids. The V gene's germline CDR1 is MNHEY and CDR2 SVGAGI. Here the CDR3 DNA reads TGTGCCAGTGGACAGGGGAAACAGACCCAGTACTTC. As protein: CASGQGKQTQYF.

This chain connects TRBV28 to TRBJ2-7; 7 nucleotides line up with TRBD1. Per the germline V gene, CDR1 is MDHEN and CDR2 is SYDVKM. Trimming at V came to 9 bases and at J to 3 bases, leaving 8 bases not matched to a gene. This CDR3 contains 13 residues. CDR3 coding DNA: TGTGCCAGTAGACAGGGTCGGGACTACGAGCAGTACTTC. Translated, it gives CASRQGRDYEQYF.

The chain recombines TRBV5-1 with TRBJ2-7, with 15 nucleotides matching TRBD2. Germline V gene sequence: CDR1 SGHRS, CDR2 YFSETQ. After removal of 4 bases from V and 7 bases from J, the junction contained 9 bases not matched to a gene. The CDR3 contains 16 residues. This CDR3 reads CASSDPGTSGRREQYF. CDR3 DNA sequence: TGCGCCAGCAGCGACCCAGGGACTAGCGGGAGGCGAGAGCAGTACTTC.

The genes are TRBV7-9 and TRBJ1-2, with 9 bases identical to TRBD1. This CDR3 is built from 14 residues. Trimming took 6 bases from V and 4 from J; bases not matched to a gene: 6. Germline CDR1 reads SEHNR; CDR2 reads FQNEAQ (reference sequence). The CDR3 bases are TGTGCCAGCAGTGGAACAGGGGGCGCCTATGGCTACACCTTC. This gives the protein CASSGTGGAYGYTF.

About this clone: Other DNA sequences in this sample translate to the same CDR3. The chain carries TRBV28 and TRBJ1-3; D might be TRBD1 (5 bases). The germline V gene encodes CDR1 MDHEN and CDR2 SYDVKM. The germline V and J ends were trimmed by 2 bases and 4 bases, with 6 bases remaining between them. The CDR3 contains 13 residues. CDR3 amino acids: CASSLQGGNTIYF. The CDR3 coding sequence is TGTGCCAGCAGTTTACAGGGAGGAAACACCATATATTTT.

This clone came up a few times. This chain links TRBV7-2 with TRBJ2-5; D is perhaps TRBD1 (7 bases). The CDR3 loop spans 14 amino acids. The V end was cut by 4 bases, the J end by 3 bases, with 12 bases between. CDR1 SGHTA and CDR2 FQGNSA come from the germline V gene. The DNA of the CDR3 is TGTGCCAGCAGCTCGCGGGGACAGAAAGAGACCCAGTACTTC. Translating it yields CASSSRGQKETQYF.

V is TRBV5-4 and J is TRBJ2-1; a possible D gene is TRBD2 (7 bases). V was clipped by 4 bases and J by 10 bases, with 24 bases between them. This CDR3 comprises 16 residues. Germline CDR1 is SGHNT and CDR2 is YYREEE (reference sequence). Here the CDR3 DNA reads TGTGCCAGCAGCAAGGGGGGGGCCGGGGCACTCGGAGAGCAGTTCTTC. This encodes CASSKGGAGALGEQFF.

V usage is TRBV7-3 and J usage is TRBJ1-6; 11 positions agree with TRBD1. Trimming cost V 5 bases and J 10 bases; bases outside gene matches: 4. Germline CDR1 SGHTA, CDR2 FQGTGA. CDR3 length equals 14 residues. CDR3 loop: CASSRTGGGSPLHF. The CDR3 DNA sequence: TGTGCCAGCAGCCGGACAGGGGGCGGCTCACCCCTCCACTTT.

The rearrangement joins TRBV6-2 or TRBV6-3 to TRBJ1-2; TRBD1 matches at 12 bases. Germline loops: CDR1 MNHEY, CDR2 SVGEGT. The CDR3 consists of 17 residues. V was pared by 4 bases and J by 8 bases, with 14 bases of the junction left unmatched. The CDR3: CASSSPRPGTGGNGYTF. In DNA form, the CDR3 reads TGTGCCAGCAGTTCTCCACGTCCCGGGACAGGGGGCAACGGCTACACCTTC.